Reported below is one TCR beta chain. The data were obtained in a study of blood T cell repertoires in COVID-19. Under the authors' procedure: Nucleated cell number was recorded as an estimate derived from reference gene primer amplification. Using immunoSEQ multiplex PCR, the repertoire was profiled, and TCRdb retains in-frame clones only, with some absent. D and trimming were read from the DNA, whereas the V and J calls and clone size are those reported in that table. The sample has 250,000 to 350,000 clones; approximately 89% are singletons. Germline V gene sequence: CDR1 MNHEY, CDR2 SVGAGI. The V and J ends lost 5 bases and 6 bases, in that order; junction bases with no gene match: 8. There are 15 residues in the CDR3.

The V gene is TRBV6-5, the J gene TRBJ2-2; 8 bases agree with TRBD2. Sequencing used peripheral blood. The source is a woman aged 50 to 60 who had recovered from COVID-19. CDR3 bases: TGTGCCAGCAGTCGGGCGGGAGGTACTCCCGGGGAGCTGTTTTTT. Protein product: CASSRAGGTPGELFF.